One sample yielded the 12 T cell receptor beta chains listed below, sequenced in a study of identical twins. TCRdb itself ran the 5' RACE reads through MiXCR, one entry per CDR3 protein. The data contain around 1.7 million distinct CDR3 sequences, 32% of them singletons. Sequencing was done on a sample of cord blood. Source of these receptors: a newborn girl in good health.

V usage is TRBV4-1 and J usage is TRBJ2-7; D may be TRBD1 (6 bases). Germline V gene lookup returns CDR1 MGHRA and CDR2 YSYEKL. V lost 3 bases and J 7 bases, leaving 16 bases between the germline ends. The CDR3 is 14 amino acids. The CDR3 loop reads CASSHLSRGNEQYF. CDR3 DNA: TGCGCCAGCAGCCACCTTAGCAGGGGAAATGAGCAGTACTTC.

There are many counts of this clonotype. The J gene is TRBJ2-7, the V gene TRBV4-2; D unresolved. The CDR3 extends over 16 amino acids. Germline V gene data show CDR1 as LGHNA and CDR2 as YNFKEQ. V was cut by 0 bases and J by 0 bases, with 12 bases left in between. The CDR3 sequence is CASSQDLIGSSYEQYF. CDR3 nucleotide sequence: TGTGCCAGCAGCCAAGATTTGATCGGCAGCTCCTACGAGCAGTACTTC.

The rearrangement links TRBV10-3 to TRBJ1-2; the D gene is possibly TRBD1 (6 bases). The V end was cut by 0 bases, the J end by 2 bases, with 16 bases between. The germline V gene has CDR1 ENHRY and CDR2 SYGVKD. The CDR3 has 17 amino acids. The CDR3 is CAISESGATGLNYGYTF. CDR3 nucleotide sequence: TGTGCCATCAGTGAGTCGGGGGCTACCGGGCTGAACTATGGCTACACCTTC.

The rearrangement uses TRBV15 and TRBJ2-7; 7 bases fit TRBD1. The V gene's germline CDR1 is LNHNV and CDR2 YYDKDF (reference sequence). V dropped 2 bases and J dropped 4; count of bases not matched to a gene: 5. The CDR3 is 14 amino acids. DNA for the CDR3: TGTGCCACCAGCAGAACAGGGGAAGTATACGAGCAGTACTTC. Translation: CATSRTGEVYEQYF.

This clonotype was found a few times. The rearrangement joins TRBV10-1 to TRBJ2-5; D may be TRBD1 or TRBD2 (5 bases each). V gave up 0 bases and J gave up 5 bases, with 13 bases separating them. CDR1 and CDR2 from the germline V gene are WNHNN and SYGVQD (reference sequence). The CDR3 sequence is 15 residues long. CDR3 in amino acids: CASSESVGTEETQYF. CDR3 nucleotides: TGCGCCAGCAGTGAGTCTGTGGGGACGGAGGAGACCCAGTACTTC.

This sequence joins TRBV3-1 and TRBJ2-5, with 9 bases aligning to TRBD2. V dropped 0 bases and J dropped 4; count of bases not matched to a gene: 6. Germline CDR1 reads LGHDT; CDR2 reads YNNKEL (reference sequence). The CDR3 consists of 16 residues. DNA for the CDR3: TGTGCCAGCAGCCAAGAACCAGCGGGGGGACGAGAGACCCAGTACTTC. It translates to CASSQEPAGGRETQYF.

The chain combines TRBV20-1 with TRBJ2-3; 8 bases line up with TRBD2. CDR3 size: 14 residues. Germline V CDR1 and CDR2: DFQATT, SNEGSKA (reference sequence). The junction had 12 bases not matched to a gene; V was cut back by 8 bases and J by 5 bases. The CDR3 protein is CSSYVAGGGDTQYF. The CDR3 nucleotides read TGCAGTTCCTATGTCGCGGGGGGTGGAGATACGCAGTATTTT.

This clonotype was counted only a few times. The chain carries TRBV7-2 and TRBJ1-6; maybe TRBD1 (5 bases). V lost 6 bases and J 10 bases, leaving 19 bases between the germline ends. CDR3 length equals 15 residues. Germline CDR1 reads SGHTA; CDR2 reads FQGNSA. The CDR3 DNA is TGTGCCAGCAGTTCGACAGCGCTCGGGGGGTCACCCCTCCACTTT. It specifies CASSSTALGGSPLHF.

The gene calls are TRBV10-3 and TRBJ1-4, with TRBD1 as a possible D gene (6 bases). Looked up from germline, CDR1 is ENHRY and CDR2 is SYGVKD. This CDR3 has 13 amino acids. With 7 bases removed from V and 8 bases from J, the gap between germline ends came to 14 bases. This CDR3 is CAITQGLGEKLFF. CDR3 DNA sequence: TGTGCCATCACACAGGGCTTGGGGGAAAAACTGTTTTTT.

A few counts support this clonotype. The chain carries TRBV3-1 and TRBJ2-7; weak D call: TRBD2 (6 bases). With 5 bases removed from V and 4 bases from J, the gap between germline ends came to 15 bases. The germline V gene has CDR1 LGHDT and CDR2 YNNKEL (reference sequence). The CDR3 runs to 14 residues. CDR3 sequence: CASSWSVGGYEQYF. As DNA, the CDR3 is TGTGCCAGCAGCTGGAGCGTCGGGGGATACGAGCAGTACTTC.

The rearrangement joins TRBV7-9 to TRBJ2-7; 7 nucleotides line up with TRBD1. Germline V CDR1 and CDR2: SEHNR, FQNEAQ (reference sequence). The CDR3 is made up of 14 amino acids. J was trimmed by 5 bases and V by 4 bases; bases with no gene match: 8. DNA of the CDR3: TGTGCCAGCAGCTCCTGGACAGGAGAAAACGAGCAGTACTTC. This sequence encodes CASSSWTGENEQYF.

The chain couples TRBV2 to TRBJ1-3; D gene unclear. Germline loops: CDR1 SNHLY, CDR2 FYNNEI. V was trimmed by 4 bases and J by 0 bases, leaving 10 bases between them. The CDR3 is made up of 15 amino acids. CDR3 in DNA: TGTGCCAGCAGTGTCGGCAGCCTCTCTGGAAACACCATATATTTT. Encoded protein: CASSVGSLSGNTIYF.